What follows are 2 T cell receptor beta chains derived from one specimen sequenced in a study of T cells in Graves' hyperthyroidism and ophthalmopathy. Regions amplified from RNA transcripts were the TCR beta CDR3 regions. The HTBI set primed first-round TCR CDR3 RT-PCR. MiXCR, run by TCRdb on the multiplex PCR reads, gives a single entry per CDR3 protein. The sample includes a few hundred thousand distinct CDR3 sequences, approximately 14% seen only once; the top ten take approximately 7.4%. The sequenced sample was blood. The receptors originated from a woman under 40 with Graves' hyperthyroidism.

This clonotype was picked up many times. This chain links TRBV2 with TRBJ2-3, with a weak D call TRBD2 (5 bases). V was trimmed by 7 bases and J by 2 bases, leaving 10 bases between them. The CDR3 extends over 13 amino acids. Germline CDR1 SNHLY, CDR2 FYNNEI. CDR3 nucleotides: TGTGCCAGCACCCGAGGGATCACAGATACGCAGTATTTT. It codes for CASTRGITDTQYF.

This clonotype was observed many times. The V and J genes are TRBV6-2 or TRBV6-3 and TRBJ1-1; D is perhaps TRBD1 (5 bases). CDR1 MNHEY and CDR2 SVGEGT come from the germline V gene. This CDR3 is 13 amino acids long. V was shortened by 6 bases and J by 4 bases, with 12 bases between the two germline ends. CDR3 in amino acids: CASSHGQSTEAFF. The CDR3 DNA is TGTGCCAGCAGCCATGGACAAAGCACTGAAGCTTTCTTT.